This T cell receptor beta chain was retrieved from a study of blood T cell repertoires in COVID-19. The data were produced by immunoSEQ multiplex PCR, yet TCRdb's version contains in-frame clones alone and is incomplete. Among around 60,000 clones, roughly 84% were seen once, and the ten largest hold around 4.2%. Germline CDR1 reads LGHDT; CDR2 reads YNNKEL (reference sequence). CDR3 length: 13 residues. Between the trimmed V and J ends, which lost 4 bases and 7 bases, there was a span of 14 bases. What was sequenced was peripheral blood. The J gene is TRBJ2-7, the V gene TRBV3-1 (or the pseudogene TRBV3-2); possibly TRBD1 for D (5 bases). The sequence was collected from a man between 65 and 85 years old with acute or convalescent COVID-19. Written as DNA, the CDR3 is TGTGCCAGCAGCCCCTTAGGGGCATATGAGCAGTACTTC. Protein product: CASSPLGAYEQYF.